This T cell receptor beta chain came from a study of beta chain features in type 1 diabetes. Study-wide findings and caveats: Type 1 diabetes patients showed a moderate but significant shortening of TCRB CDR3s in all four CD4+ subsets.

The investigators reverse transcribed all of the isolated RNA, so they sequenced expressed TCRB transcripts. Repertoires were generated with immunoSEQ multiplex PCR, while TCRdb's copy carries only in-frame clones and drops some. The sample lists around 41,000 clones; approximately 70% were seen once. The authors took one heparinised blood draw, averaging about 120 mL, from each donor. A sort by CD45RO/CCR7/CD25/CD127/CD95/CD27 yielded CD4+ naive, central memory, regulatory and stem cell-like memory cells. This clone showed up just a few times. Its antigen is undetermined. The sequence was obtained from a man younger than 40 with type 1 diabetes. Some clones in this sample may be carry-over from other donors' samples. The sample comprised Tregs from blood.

CDR3 protein: CSVRTGATNTEAFF. CDR3 DNA: TGCAGCGTGAGGACAGGGGCGACGAACACTGAAGCTTTCTTT. This sequence joins TRBV29-1 and TRBJ1-1, with 9 bases lining up with TRBD1. Per germline, CDR1 SQVTM and CDR2 ANQGSEA. The CDR3 covers 14 residues. V shed 6 bases and J 1 base; nucleotides not matched to a gene: 6. Variable domain in full (rest from reference TRBV29-1 and TRBJ1-1): SAVISQKPSRDICQRGTSLTIQCQVDSQVTMMFWYRQQPGQSLTLIATANQGSEATYESGFVIDKFPISRPNLTFSTLTVSNMSPEDSSIYLCSVRTGATNTEAFFGQGTRLTVV.